This TCR beta chain emerged from a study of neurological immune-mediated disorders. Many counts were recorded for this clonotype. The antigen is not known. General study findings and limits: No expanded-clone CDR3 amino acid sequence recurred across subjects, suggesting private TCR-beta repertoires. Levels of TCR clonal expansion peaked in HTLV-1-associated myelopathy and reached their lowest in multiple sclerosis, under those of healthy controls.

MiXCR, applied by TCRdb to the 5' RACE reads, yields one record per CDR3 protein. The sample lists fewer than 25,000 distinct CDR3 sequences, 13% occurring once. Germline V gene lookup returns CDR1 DFQATT and CDR2 SNEGSKA (reference sequence). This CDR3 is 14 amino acids long. Trimming at V came to 2 bases and at J to 1 base, leaving 3 bases not matched to a gene. This TCR came from a woman in her thirties or forties with HTLV-1-associated myelopathy (HAM/TSP). V and J are TRBV20-1 and TRBJ2-5; 8 bases fit TRBD2. Input material: PBMCs. CDR3 nucleotides: TGCAGTGCTAGACCAGCGGGGGTCCAAGAGACCCAGTACTTC. This codes for CSARPAGVQETQYF.